The sample holds a few counts of the clone carrying this T cell receptor (beta chain). The CDR3 length is 16 residues. CDR1 and CDR2 (germline): SGHTA, FQGNSA. V shed 1 base and J shed 0 bases, with 12 bases lying between them. The data were produced by immunoSEQ multiplex PCR, yet TCRdb's version contains in-frame clones alone and is incomplete. This sample has roughly 77,000 clones, with roughly 80% found just once. This entry is derived from a study of blood T cell repertoires in COVID-19. This chain joins TRBV7-2 and TRBJ1-1, with D possibly matching TRBD1 (5 bases). Specimen: peripheral blood. This clonotype was obtained from a woman in her 70s with acute or convalescent COVID-19. This CDR3 is CASSLEGPGVNTEAFF. CDR3 in DNA: TGTGCCAGCAGCTTAGAGGGGCCAGGTGTGAACACTGAAGCTTTCTTT.